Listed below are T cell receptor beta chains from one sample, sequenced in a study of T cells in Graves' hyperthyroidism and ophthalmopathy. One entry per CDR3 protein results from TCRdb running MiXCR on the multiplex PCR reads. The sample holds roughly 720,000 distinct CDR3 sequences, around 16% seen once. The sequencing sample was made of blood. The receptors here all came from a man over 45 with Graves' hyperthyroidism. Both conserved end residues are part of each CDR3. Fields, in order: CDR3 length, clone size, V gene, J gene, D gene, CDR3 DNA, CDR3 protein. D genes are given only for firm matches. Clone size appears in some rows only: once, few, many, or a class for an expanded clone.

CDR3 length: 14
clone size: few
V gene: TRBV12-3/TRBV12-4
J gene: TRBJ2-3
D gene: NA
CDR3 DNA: TGTGCCAGCAGTTTAGATCTCTCCGGAGGTACGCAGTATTTT
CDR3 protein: CASSLDLSGGTQYF

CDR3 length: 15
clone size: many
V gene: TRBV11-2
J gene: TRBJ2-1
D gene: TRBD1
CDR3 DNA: TGTGCCAGCAGCCTCCGGGACAGGGAATACAATGAGCAGTTCTTC
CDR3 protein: CASSLRDREYNEQFF

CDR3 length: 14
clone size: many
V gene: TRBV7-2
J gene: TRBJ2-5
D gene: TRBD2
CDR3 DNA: TGTGCCAGCAGCATGACTAGCGGGAGACCGACGGAGTACTTC
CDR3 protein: CASSMTSGRPTEYF

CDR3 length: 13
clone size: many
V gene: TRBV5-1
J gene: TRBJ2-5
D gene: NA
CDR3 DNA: TGCGCCAGCAGCTTGTGGCAAGAAGAGACCCAGTACTTC
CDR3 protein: CASSLWQEETQYF

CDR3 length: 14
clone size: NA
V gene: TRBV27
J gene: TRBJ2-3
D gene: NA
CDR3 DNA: TGTGCCAGCACAGGGACCAGAAACACAGATACGCAGTATTTT
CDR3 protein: CASTGTRNTDTQYF

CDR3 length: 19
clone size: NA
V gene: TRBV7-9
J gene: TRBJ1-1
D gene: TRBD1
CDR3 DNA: TGTGCCAGCAGCACACTATACATCCGACAGGGGAAATTTTACACTGAAGCTTTCTTT
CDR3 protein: CASSTLYIRQGKFYTEAFF

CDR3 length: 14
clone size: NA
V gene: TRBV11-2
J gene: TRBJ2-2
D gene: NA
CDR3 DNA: TGTGCCAGCAGCTTATTCTCGGGATCCGGGGAGCTGTTTTTT
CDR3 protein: CASSLFSGSGELFF

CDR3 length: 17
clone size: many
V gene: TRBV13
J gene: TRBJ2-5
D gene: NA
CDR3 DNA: TGTGCCAGCAGCCTCAACGTCCCGGGCAGTCTCCAAGAGACCCAGTACTTC
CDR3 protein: CASSLNVPGSLQETQYF

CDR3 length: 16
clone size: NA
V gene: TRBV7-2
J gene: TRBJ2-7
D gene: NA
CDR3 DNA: TGTGCCAGCAGCTTAGGGTGGGGGGGGCCGGTCTACGAGCAGTACTTC
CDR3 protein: CASSLGWGGPVYEQYF

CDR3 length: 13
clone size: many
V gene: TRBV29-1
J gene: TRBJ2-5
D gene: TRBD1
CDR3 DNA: TGCAGCGGCTACAGGGGGCAACAAGAGACCCAGTACTTC
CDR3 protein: CSGYRGQQETQYF

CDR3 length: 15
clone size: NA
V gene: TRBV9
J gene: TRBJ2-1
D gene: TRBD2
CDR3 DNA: TGTGCCAGCAGCCCCCCGGGACTAGCGGGGCATGAGCAGTTCTTC
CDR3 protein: CASSPPGLAGHEQFF

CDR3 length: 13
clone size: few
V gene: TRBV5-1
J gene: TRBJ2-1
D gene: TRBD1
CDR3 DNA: TGCGCCAGCAGCGGGACAGCTCACAATGAGCAGTTCTTC
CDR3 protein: CASSGTAHNEQFF

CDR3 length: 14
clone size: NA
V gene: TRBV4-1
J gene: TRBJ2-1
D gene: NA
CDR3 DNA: TGCGCCAGCAGCCTCAAAGGGGTACTAGCAGAGCAGTTCTTC
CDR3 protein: CASSLKGVLAEQFF

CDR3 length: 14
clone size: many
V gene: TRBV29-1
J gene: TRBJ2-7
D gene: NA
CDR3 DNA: TGCAGCGTTGAAGGAGGGGGTCGCTCCTACGAGCAGTACTTC
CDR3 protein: CSVEGGGRSYEQYF

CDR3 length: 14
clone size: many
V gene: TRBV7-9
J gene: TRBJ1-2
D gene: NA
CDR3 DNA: TGTGCCAGCAGCGCTCCCCCCAGGGGCTATGGCTACACCTTC
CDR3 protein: CASSAPPRGYGYTF

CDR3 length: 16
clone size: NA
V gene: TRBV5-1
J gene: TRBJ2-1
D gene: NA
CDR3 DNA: TGCGCCAGCAGCTTGGGAGTCGGGGCAGGGGACAATGAGCAGTTCTTC
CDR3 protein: CASSLGVGAGDNEQFF

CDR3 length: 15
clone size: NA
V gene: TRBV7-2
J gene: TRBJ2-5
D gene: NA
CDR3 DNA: TGTGCCAGCAGCTTAGCAGGGGGGGCTCGAGAGACCCAGTACTTC
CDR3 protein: CASSLAGGARETQYF

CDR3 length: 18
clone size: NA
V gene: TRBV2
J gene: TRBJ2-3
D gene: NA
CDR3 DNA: TGTGCCAGCAGCCAAGATGAAGTGTATCGACGTAGCACAGATACGCAGTATTTT
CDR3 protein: CASSQDEVYRRSTDTQYF

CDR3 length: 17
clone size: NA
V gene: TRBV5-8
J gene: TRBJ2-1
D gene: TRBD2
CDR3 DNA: TGTGCCAGCAGCTTTCGCTCCACGGCGGGAGCTCGGCATGAGCAGTTCTTC
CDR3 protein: CASSFRSTAGARHEQFF

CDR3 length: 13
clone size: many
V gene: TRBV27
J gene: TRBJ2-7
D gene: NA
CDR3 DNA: TGTGCCAGCAGTGTCCGTCTCTCCTACGAGCAGTACTTC
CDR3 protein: CASSVRLSYEQYF

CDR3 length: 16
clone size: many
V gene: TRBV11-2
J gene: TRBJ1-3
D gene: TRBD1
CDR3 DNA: TGTGCCAGCAGCAGAGACCGGGACAGCTCTGGAAACACCATATATTTT
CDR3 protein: CASSRDRDSSGNTIYF

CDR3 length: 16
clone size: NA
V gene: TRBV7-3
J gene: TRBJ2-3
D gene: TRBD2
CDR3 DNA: TGTGCCAGCAGCTTGGGTTCTAGCGGGTGGGCAGATACGCAGTATTTT
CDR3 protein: CASSLGSSGWADTQYF

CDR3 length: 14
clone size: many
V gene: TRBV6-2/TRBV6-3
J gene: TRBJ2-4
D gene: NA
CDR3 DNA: TGTGCCAGCAGTCGGCTGGGGGCCAAAAACATTCAGTACTTC
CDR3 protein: CASSRLGAKNIQYF

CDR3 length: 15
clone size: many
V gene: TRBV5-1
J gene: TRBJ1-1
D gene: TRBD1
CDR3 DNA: TGCGCCAGCAGCGAAACAGGGGGCTTAGGCACTGAAGCTTTCTTT
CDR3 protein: CASSETGGLGTEAFF

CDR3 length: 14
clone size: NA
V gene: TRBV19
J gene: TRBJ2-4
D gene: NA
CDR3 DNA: TGTGCCAGTAGCCTGGCCGCTGGGGGCACTACTCAGTACTTC
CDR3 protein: CASSLAAGGTTQYF

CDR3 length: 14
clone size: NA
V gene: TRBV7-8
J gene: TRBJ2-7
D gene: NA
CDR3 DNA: TGTGCCAGCAGCTTGCAGGATATCTTCTACGAGCAGTACTTC
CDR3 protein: CASSLQDIFYEQYF

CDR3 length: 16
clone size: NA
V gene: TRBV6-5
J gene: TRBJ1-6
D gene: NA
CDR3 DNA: TGTGCCAGCAGTTACCCCCGGACAGACTCGGATTCACCCCTCCACTTT
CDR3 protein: CASSYPRTDSDSPLHF

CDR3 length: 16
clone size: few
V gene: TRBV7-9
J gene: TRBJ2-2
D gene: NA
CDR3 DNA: TGTGCCAGCAGCCCCCCGGAACAGACGAACACCGGGGAGCTGTTTTTT
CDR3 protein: CASSPPEQTNTGELFF

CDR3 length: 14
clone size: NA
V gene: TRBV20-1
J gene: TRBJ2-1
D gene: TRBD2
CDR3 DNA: TGCAGTGCCCCACTAGCGGCATCCTACAATGAGCAGTTCTTC
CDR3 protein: CSAPLAASYNEQFF

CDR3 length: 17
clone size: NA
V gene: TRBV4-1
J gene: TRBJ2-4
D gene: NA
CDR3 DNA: TGCGCCAGCAGCCAGCCCCTCAAGGGAATAGCCAAAAACATTCAGTACTTC
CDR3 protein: CASSQPLKGIAKNIQYF

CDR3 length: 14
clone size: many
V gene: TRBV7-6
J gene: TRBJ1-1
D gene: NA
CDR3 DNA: TGTGCCAGCAGCTTAGTCAAGGGTGTGACTGAAGCTTTCTTT
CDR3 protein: CASSLVKGVTEAFF

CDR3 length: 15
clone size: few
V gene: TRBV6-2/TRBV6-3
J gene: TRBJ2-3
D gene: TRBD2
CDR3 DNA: TGTGCCAGCAGTATATCGGCGGGAGTGTCGAATACGCAGTATTTT
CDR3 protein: CASSISAGVSNTQYF

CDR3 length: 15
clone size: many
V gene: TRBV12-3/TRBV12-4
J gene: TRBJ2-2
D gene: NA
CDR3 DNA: TGTGCCAGCAGTTTAGGGAGGCCGGGCACCGGGGAGCTGTTTTTT
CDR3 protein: CASSLGRPGTGELFF

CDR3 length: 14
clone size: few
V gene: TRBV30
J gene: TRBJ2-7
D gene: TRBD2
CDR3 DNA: TGTGCCTGGGCCAAGCGGGGAGCCTCCTACGAGCAGTACTTC
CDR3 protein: CAWAKRGASYEQYF

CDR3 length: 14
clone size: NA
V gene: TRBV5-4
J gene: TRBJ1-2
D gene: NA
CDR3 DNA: TGTGCCAGCAGTAACGGACACCTTAACTATGGCTACACCTTC
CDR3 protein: CASSNGHLNYGYTF

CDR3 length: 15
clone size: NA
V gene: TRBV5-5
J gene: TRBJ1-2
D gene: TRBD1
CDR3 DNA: TGTGCCAGCAGCAGGGGACAGAGTACTAACTATGGCTACACCTTC
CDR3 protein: CASSRGQSTNYGYTF

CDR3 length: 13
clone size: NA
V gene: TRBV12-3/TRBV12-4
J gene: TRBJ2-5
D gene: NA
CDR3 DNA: TGTGCCAGCAGGCGACTAGGGGAAGAGACCCAGTACTTC
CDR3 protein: CASRRLGEETQYF

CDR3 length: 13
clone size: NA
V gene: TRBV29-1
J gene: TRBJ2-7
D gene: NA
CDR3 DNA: TGCAGCGTTGAAGAGGGGGCAGGTTACGAGCAGTACTTC
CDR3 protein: CSVEEGAGYEQYF

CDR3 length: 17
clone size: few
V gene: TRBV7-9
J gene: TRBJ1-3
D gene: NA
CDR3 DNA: TGTGCCAGCAGCTTAAACCATTTGCGGGCCTCTGGAAACACCATATATTTT
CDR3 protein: CASSLNHLRASGNTIYF